These 6 T cell receptor beta chains came from one sample sequenced in a study of cytomegalovirus exposure and HLA in healthy donors (dated by TCRdb to between 2016 and 2019). Libraries were made using the immunoSEQ multiplex PCR assay. The multiplex PCR relied on a mix of 60 forward primers for TCR Vbeta segments and 13 reverse primers for TCR Jbeta segments. TCRdb took over this immuneACCESS table, retaining in-frame rearrangements with V and J assigned. Such tables are incomplete; in checked studies, under half of the missing clones stem from an unresolved V gene, and the remainder is unexplained. In this sample the table shows approximately 120,000 clones, about 81% of which occur a single time. The ten top clones hold 0.95% to 1.4% of the sample. Source material: PBMCs. All receptors come from a woman between 25 and 40 years old in good health and CMV-seronegative.

The genes are TRBV7-8 and TRBJ1-2, with 12 bases fitting TRBD1. The CDR3 totals 17 residues. In germline, CDR1 is SGHVS, CDR2 FQNEAQ. The V gene end was trimmed by 3 bases and the J gene end by 7 bases; junction bases not matched to a gene: 12. CDR3 DNA sequence: TGTGCCAGCAGCTTTGTGGGTGGGACAGGGGGCGCGAGTGGCTACACCTTC. As protein: CASSFVGGTGGASGYTF.

The V call is TRBV29-1, the J call TRBJ2-5, with TRBD2 as a possible D gene (5 bases). This CDR3 has 15 residues. V lost 7 bases and J 2 bases, leaving 20 bases between the germline ends. Germline CDR1 is SQVTM and CDR2 is ANQGSEA. The CDR3 spells CSDKPWGSGQETQYF. The CDR3 coding sequence is TGCAGCGACAAGCCGTGGGGATCGGGGCAAGAGACCCAGTACTTC. The complete variable domain, with remaining parts taken from reference TRBV29-1 and TRBJ2-5, reads SAVISQKPSRDICQRGTSLTIQCQVDSQVTMMFWYRQQPGQSLTLIATANQGSEATYESGFVIDKFPISRPNLTFSTLTVSNMSPEDSSIYLCSDKPWGSGQETQYFGPGTRLLVL.

V and J are TRBV5-1 and TRBJ2-3, with 11 bases matching TRBD2. The V segment lost 4 bases and the J segment 3 bases; nucleotides outside the gene matches: 7. Germline CDR1 SGHRS, CDR2 YFSETQ. CDR3 size: 16 residues. The CDR3 nucleotides are TGCGCCAGCAGCACTCTAGCGGGAGGTGCGACAGATACGCAGTATTTT. This translates into CASSTLAGGATDTQYF.

The genes are TRBV5-8 and TRBJ2-7; D may be TRBD1 (6 bases). The V gene's germline CDR1 is SGHTS and CDR2 YDEGEE. V was trimmed by 4 bases and J by 2 bases, leaving 25 bases between them. This CDR3 is 18 amino acids long. In nucleotides, the CDR3 is TGTGCCAGCAGCCAACGAAAAACCTGGACAGCCAGAACCTACGAGCAGTACTTC. Amino acids: CASSQRKTWTARTYEQYF.

Written as DNA, the CDR3 is TGTGCCAGCAGCTTAGTTGGCCCTGAGCAGTACTTC. Translating it yields CASSLVGPEQYF. The V call is TRBV7-2, the J call TRBJ2-7; no clear D. CDR1 and CDR2 from the germline V gene are SGHTA and FQGNSA. This CDR3 is 12 amino acids long. V dropped 1 base and J dropped 7 bases, with 8 bases sitting between them.

The chain carries TRBV9 and TRBJ2-3; TRBD2 is a possible D gene (7 bases). V lost 3 bases, J lost 5 bases, and 16 bases lay in between. The CDR3 extends over 15 amino acids. In germline, CDR1 is SGDLS, CDR2 YYNGEE. CDR3 loop: CASSEGGASGDTQYF. DNA for the CDR3: TGTGCCAGCAGCGAGGGGGGGGCTAGCGGAGATACGCAGTATTTT. Full variable domain (outside the CDR3, taken from reference TRBV9 and TRBJ2-3): DSGVTQTPKHLITATGQRVTLRCSPRSGDLSVYWYQQSLDQGLQFLIQYYNGEERAKGNILERFSAQQFPDLHSELNLSSLELGDSALYFCASSEGGASGDTQYFGPGTRLTVL.